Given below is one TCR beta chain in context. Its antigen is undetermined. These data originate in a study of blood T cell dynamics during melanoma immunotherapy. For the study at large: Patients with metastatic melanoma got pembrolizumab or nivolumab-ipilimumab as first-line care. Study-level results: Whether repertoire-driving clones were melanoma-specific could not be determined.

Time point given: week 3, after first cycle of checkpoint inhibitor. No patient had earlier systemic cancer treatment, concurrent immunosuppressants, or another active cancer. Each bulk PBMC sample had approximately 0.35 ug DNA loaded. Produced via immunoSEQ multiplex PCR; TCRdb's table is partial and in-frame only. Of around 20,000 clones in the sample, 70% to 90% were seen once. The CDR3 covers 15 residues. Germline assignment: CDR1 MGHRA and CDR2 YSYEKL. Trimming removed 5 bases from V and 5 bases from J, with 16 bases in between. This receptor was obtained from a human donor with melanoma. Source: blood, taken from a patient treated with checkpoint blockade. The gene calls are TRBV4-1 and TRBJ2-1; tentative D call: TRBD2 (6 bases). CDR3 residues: CASSVVYRRDNEQFF. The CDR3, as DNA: TGCGCCAGCAGCGTAGTCTATAGGAGGGACAATGAGCAGTTCTTC.